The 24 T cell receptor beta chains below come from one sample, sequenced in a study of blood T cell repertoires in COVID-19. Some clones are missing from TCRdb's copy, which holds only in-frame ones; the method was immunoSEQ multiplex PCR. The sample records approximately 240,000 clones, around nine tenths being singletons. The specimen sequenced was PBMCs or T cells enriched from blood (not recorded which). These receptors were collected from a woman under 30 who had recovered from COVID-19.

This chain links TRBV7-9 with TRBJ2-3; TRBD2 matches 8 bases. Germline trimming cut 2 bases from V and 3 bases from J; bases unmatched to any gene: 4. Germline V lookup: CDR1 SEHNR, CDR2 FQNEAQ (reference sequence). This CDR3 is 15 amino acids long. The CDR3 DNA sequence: TGTGCCAGCAGCTTACATAGCGGGGAGACAGATACGCAGTATTTT. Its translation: CASSLHSGETDTQYF.

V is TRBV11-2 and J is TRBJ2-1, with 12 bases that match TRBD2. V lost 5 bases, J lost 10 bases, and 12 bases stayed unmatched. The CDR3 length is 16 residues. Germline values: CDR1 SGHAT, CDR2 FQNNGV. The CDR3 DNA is TGTGCCAGCAGCCCCCGGGCTAGCGGGAGGGCCGGGGAGCAGTTCTTC. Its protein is CASSPRASGRAGEQFF.

CDR3 in amino acids: CAAHCYGYTF. CDR3 nucleotide sequence: TGTGCCGCCCACTGCTATGGCTACACCTTC. V usage is TRBV6-4 and J usage is TRBJ1-2; no reliable D call. CDR1 and CDR2 from the germline V gene are MRHNA and SNTAGT. This CDR3 region has 10 residues. V was trimmed by 11 bases and J by 4 bases, leaving 8 bases between them.

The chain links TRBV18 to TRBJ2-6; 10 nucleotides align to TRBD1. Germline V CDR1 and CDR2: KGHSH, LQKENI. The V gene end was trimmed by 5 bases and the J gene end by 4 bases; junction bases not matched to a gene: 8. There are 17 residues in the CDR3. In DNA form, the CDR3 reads TGTGCCAGCTCAGCCGGGACAGGGGACTCCGGGGCCAACGTCCTGACTTTC. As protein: CASSAGTGDSGANVLTF. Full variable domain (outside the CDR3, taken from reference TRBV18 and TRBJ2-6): NAGVMQNPRHLVRRRGQEARLRCSPMKGHSHVYWYRQLPEEGLKFMVYLQKENIIDESGMPKERFSAEFPKEGPSILRIQQVVRGDSAAYFCASSAGTGDSGANVLTFGAGSRLTVL.

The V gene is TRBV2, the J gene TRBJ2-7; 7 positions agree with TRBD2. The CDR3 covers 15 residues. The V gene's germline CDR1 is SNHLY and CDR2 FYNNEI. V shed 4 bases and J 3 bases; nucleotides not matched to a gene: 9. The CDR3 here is CASSGGGLRHYEQYF. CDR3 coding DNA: TGTGCCAGCAGTGGGGGAGGGTTGAGACACTACGAGCAGTACTTC.

As DNA, the CDR3 is TGTGCCAGCAGTTACCCGGGACTAGCGGCCTACGAGCAGTACTTC. Translated: CASSYPGLAAYEQYF. The chain links TRBV5-6 to TRBJ2-7; 11 nucleotides match TRBD2. The CDR3 runs 15 residues. Germline-derived CDR1 and CDR2 are SGHDT and YYEEEE. Losses at the gene ends were 5 bases for V and 2 bases for J; bases not matched to a gene: 6.

CDR3 coding DNA: TGTGCCAGCAGTAGACTAGCGGGTGTCCTGGATACGCAGTATTTT. Translation: CASSRLAGVLDTQYF. The chain links TRBV2 to TRBJ2-3; 10 bases match TRBD2. This CDR3 is 15 amino acids long. J gave up 6 bases and V 5 bases, and 8 bases lay outside the gene matches. Per the germline V gene, CDR1 is SNHLY and CDR2 is FYNNEI.

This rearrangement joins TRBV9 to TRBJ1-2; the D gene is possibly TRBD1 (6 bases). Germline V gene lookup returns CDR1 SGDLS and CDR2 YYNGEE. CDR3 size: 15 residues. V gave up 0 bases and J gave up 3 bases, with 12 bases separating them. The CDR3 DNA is TGTGCCAGCAGCGTAGCGGGCAGGGGAGACTATGGCTACACCTTC. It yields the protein CASSVAGRGDYGYTF. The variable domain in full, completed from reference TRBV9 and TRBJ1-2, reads DSGVTQTPKHLITATGQRVTLRCSPRSGDLSVYWYQQSLDQGLQFLIQYYNGEERAKGNILERFSAQQFPDLHSELNLSSLELGDSALYFCASSVAGRGDYGYTFGSGTRLTVV.

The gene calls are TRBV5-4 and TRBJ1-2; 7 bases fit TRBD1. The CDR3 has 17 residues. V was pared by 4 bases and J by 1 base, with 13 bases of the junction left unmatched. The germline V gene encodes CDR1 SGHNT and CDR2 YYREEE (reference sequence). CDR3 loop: CASSPDRQRMVNYGYTF. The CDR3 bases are TGTGCCAGCAGCCCGGACAGGCAACGCATGGTTAACTATGGCTACACCTTC.

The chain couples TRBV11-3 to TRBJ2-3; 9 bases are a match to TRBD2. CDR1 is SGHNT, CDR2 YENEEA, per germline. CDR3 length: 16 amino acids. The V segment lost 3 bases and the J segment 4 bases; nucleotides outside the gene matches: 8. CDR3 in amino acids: CASSFRLLAGSDTQYF. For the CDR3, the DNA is TGTGCCAGCAGCTTCAGATTGCTAGCGGGGTCAGATACGCAGTATTTT.

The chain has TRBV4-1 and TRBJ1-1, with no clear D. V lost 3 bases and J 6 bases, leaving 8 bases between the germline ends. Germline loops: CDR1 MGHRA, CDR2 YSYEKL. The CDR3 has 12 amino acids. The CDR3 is CASSHDGAEAFF. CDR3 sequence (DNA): TGCGCCAGCAGCCACGACGGAGCTGAAGCTTTCTTT.

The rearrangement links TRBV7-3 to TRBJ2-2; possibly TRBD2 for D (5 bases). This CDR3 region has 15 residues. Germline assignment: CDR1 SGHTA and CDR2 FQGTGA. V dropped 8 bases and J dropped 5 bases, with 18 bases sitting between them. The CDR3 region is CASSRTRSETGELFF. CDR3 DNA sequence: TGTGCCAGCTCACGTACTAGATCGGAGACCGGGGAGCTGTTTTTT.

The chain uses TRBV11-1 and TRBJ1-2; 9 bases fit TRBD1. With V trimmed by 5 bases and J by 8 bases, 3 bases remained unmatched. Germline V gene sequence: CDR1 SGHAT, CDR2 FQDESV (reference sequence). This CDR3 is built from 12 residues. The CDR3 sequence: CASSRTGVGYTF. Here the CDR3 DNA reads TGTGCCAGCAGCCGGACAGGGGTCGGCTACACCTTC.

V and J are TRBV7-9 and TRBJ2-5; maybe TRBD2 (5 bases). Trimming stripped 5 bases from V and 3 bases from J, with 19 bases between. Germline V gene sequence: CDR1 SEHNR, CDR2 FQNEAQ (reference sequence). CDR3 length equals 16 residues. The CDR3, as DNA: TGTGCCAGCAGCGCAACCCGGGCCACCGGGGAAGAGACCCAGTACTTC. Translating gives CASSATRATGEETQYF.

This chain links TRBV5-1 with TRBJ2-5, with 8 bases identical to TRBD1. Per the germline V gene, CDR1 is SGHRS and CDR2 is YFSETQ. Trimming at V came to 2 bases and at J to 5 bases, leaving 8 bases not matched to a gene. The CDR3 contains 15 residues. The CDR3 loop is CASSFRPGGYETQYF. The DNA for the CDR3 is TGCGCCAGCAGCTTTCGTCCAGGGGGCTATGAGACCCAGTACTTC.

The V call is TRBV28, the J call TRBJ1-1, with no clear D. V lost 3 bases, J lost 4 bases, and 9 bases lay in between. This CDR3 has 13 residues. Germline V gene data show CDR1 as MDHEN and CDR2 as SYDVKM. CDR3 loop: CASSFRRATEAFF. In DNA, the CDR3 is TGTGCCAGCAGTTTTAGGAGGGCCACTGAAGCTTTCTTT.

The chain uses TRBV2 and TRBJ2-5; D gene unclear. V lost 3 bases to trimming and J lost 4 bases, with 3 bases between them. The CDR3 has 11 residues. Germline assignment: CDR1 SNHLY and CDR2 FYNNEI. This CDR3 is CASSDRETQYF. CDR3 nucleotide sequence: TGTGCCAGCAGTGATAGAGAGACCCAGTACTTC.

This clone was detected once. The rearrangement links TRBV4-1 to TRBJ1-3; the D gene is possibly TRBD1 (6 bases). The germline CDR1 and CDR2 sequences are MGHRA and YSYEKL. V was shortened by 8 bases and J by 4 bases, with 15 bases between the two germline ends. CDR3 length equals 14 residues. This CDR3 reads CASGENRAGNTIYF. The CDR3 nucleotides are TGCGCCAGCGGAGAGAACAGGGCCGGAAACACCATATATTTT.

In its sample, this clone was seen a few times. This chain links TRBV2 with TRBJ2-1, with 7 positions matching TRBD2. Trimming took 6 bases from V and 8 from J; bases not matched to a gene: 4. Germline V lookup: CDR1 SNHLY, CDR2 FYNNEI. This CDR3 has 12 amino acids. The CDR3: CASRRENDEQFF. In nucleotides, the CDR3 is TGTGCCAGCAGGCGGGAGAACGATGAGCAGTTCTTC.

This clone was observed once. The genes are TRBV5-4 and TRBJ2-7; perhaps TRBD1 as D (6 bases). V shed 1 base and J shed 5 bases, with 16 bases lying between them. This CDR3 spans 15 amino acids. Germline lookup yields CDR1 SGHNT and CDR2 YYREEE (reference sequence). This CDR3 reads CASSLSSQGGNEQYF. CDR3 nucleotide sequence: TGTGCCAGCAGCTTGTCGTCACAGGGCGGCAACGAGCAGTACTTC.

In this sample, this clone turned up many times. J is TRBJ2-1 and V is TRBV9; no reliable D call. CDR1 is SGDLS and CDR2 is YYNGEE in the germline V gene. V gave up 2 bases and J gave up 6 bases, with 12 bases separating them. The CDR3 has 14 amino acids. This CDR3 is CASSVDDSPNEQFF. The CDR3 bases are TGTGCCAGCAGCGTCGACGACTCGCCCAATGAGCAGTTCTTC.

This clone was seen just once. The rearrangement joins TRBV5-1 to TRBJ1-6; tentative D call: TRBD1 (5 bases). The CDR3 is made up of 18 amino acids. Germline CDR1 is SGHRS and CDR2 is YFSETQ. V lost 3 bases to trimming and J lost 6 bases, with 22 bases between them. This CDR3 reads CASSSEPLTVPGNSPLHF. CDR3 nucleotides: TGCGCCAGCAGCTCCGAACCTCTGACAGTCCCCGGTAATTCACCCCTCCACTTT.

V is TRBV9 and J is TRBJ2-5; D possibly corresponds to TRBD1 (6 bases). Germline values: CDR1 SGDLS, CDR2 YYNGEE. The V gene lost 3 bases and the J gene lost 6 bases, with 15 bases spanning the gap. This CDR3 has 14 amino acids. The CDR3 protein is CASSAQGWLKTQYF. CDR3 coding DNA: TGTGCCAGCAGCGCCCAGGGGTGGTTGAAGACCCAGTACTTC.

CDR3 nucleotide sequence: TGTGCCAGCAGCTTGGAGCCGGGAACAGATACGCAGTATTTT. Residues: CASSLEPGTDTQYF. The chain has TRBV5-6 and TRBJ2-3; maybe TRBD2 (5 bases). The CDR3 extends over 14 amino acids. The germline CDR1 and CDR2 sequences are SGHDT and YYEEEE. The ends were cut back, 0 bases at V and 3 bases at J, with 8 bases in the middle.